The T cell receptor (beta chain) under discussion was sequenced for a study of CD8 T cells in ankylosing spondylitis. Whole-study findings and limits: Previously reported in reactive arthritis synovial fluid and blood were some of the motif variants. Ankylosing spondylitis blood appeared to be characterized by a TCR beta motif of several highly homologous variants.

Germline lookup yields CDR1 MDHEN and CDR2 SYDVKM. This CDR3 comprises 13 residues. Comments on this clonotype: Its specificity is not known. At one end, the junction sequence differs from germline, possibly due to a read error.

Making use of molecular barcodes, quantitative 5'-RACE generated TCR beta libraries. TCRdb redid the calling of the 5' RACE reads with MiXCR, one entry per CDR3 protein. The sample consists of tens of thousands of distinct CDR3 sequences, 7.2% of them appearing once. The TCR sequence derives from a male donor with ankylosing spondylitis or in good health (not recorded which). The chain is built from TRBV28 and TRBJ2-6, with a tentative D call TRBD1 (5 bases). The material sequenced was blood, either unsorted or a sorted T cell fraction (not recorded which). As DNA, the CDR3 is TGTGCCAGCAGCAACTCTGGGGCCAGCGTCCTGACTTTC. This codes for CASSNSGASVLTF.